The present T cell receptor (beta chain) was sequenced within a study of blood T cells in healthy people across ages (dated by TCRdb to the mid-2010s). Concerning the study at large: Template switching captured roughly one uniquely barcoded TCR beta cDNA molecule per two T cells in model experiments. To track age-related changes in TCR beta repertoire diversity, the study relied on deep sequencing normalized with unique cDNA molecular identifiers. Donors were grouped into four age groups: young (average 16 years), middle-aged (under 40), aged (about 60) and long-lived (about 89). Using the same blood draw, the study looked at two additional independent replicas of 1 million unique cDNA reads for two donors, one aged 18 to 30 and the other aged 80 or older.

Preparation of the library involved 5' RACE. Sequencing instrument: Illumina HiSeq 2500. A second PCR of roughly 6 to 11 cycles was run with a J-beta primer mix and a sample-barcoded 5' primer. Each TCR beta cDNA molecule received a unique molecular identifier from a template-switch 5' adaptor carrying 12 random nucleotides. At least 3 million CDR3-containing paired-end reads were obtained from each sample. First-strand cDNA was synthesized from all RNA with the Mint cDNA synthesis kit, primed by a TRBC-specific oligonucleotide. All cDNA was treated with uracil-DNA glycosylase and then went through a first 18-cycle PCR with the universal primers M1SS and BC2_uni_R. On the authors' methods: For normalization, 1 million high-quality reads were randomly selected from each sample, with every read carrying a distinct molecular identifier. Reads sharing molecular identifiers were discarded rather than binned into consensus sequences. CDR3 identification, clonotype clustering and error correction used MiTCR with a Q25 quality threshold and the strictest error-elimination algorithm. A nonparametric unseen species model with Euler transformation was used to estimate lower-bound total TCR beta diversity. TCRdb's own reprocessing of the public reads used fastp at Q25 and MiXCR and kept productive beta chains. A single entry per CDR3 protein holds the most common genes and DNA from its merged rows. Clone size and V and J calls follow TCRdb, not the original study. This sample holds around 1,000,000 distinct CDR3 sequences; roughly a quarter were observed only once. Of the sample, around 0.75% falls within the top ten clones.

V loses 8 bases at its end and J loses 2 bases; junction bases beyond the gene matches: 5. CDR1 and CDR2 are drawn from the germline V gene: ENHRY, SYGVKD. The CDR3 contains 15 residues, cysteine and phenylalanine counted. The read is trimmed to its CDR3 DNA, 45 bases read in frame from base 1. Systemically healthy Caucasian individuals from Russia, approximately 39 in total and aged about 6 to 95 years, were included as donors. Roughly 10 milliliters of peripheral blood were drawn from each donor into EDTA-treated Vacutainer tubes. Ficoll-Paque density-gradient centrifugation was used to isolate PBMCs, with at least 7 million obtained per sample. Trizol reagent was used to extract total RNA from the PBMCs, yielding at least 6 micrograms per sample. For every donor, flow cytometry on a PBMC aliquot measured the percentage of naive CD45RAhigh/CD27high T cells. The study at large found these results: As age increased, observed TCR beta diversity per million T cells dropped in a roughly linear way, and a significant reduction was already evident by age about 36. Estimates of total diversity based on one million sequenced T cells were considered lower bounds and underestimates. The CMV infection status of donors was not known, potentially confounding age-related changes in expanded clonotypes. Compared with the aged group, the long-lived group had more naive CD4+ T cells, fewer expanded clones and increased TCR diversity, a pattern suggesting age selection. Because profiling used bulk unsorted PBMCs, naive and antigen-experienced compartments could not be compared conclusively. There was a strong correlation between observed TCR beta diversity and the percentage of naive T cells measured by flow cytometry.

Points on this clonotype: Which antigen it targets is not known. The sample holds no much larger clone one base away, and base qualities are not on file.

These data also featured in a second study, about T cells of mothers and their children. The second study's paper adds: Donors were nine systemically healthy Caucasian individuals: three mothers and their six children. cDNA synthesis consumed the entire amount of extracted RNA, loaded at around 1.5 ug RNA in each 15 ul reaction. Sample barcodes and 2-4 random nucleotides were added via the M1S primer in the second PCR. More than 9 million TCR beta CDR3 reads were obtained from each mother, and several million reads were obtained from each child. TCR recombination output is similarly shaped by thymic selection in related and unrelated pairs, with a minor effect exerted by inherited differences. Normalized repertoire overlap was always slightly but never significantly higher in related than unrelated mother-child pairs. With a sensitivity of about 100 clones per million clonotypes, no persistent microchimeric T cell clones were detected. Deep NGS was used in the study to compare the TCR beta repertoires of mothers and children and to look for features that separate related mother-child pairs from unrelated individuals. The mean age was 40 +/- 4 years for the mothers and around 10 +/- 4 years for the children. After adapter ligation was performed with NEBNext reagents, the libraries were sequenced on an Illumina HiSeq 2000 with 100+100 nt paired-end reads. To prevent cross-contamination, the mother and child libraries were prepared a month apart and were sequenced in separate runs. For each donor, between about 450,000 and 2,300,000 distinct TCR beta clonotypes were identified. Naive TCR beta clonotypes were estimated from low-frequency clonotypes matched to each donor's FACS-determined naive share, without sorting.

The receptor comes from a girl aged 2-10 years in good health. The rearrangement joined TRBV10-3 to TRBJ2-3, and TRBD2 matches 12 of the central bases. Sequenced: blood. The sequenced DNA is TGTGCCATCGGTGGACTAGCGGGGTACACAGATACGCAGTATTTT. It translates to CAIGGLAGYTDTQYF.